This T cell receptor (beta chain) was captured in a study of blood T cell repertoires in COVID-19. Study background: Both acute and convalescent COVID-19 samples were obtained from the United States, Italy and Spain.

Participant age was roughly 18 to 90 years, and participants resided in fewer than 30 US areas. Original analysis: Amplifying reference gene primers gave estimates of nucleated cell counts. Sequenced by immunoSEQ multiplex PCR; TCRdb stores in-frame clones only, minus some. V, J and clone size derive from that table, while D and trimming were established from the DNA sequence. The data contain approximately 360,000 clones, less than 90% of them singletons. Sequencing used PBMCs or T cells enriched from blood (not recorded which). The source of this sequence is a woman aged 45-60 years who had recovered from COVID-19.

In DNA form, the CDR3 reads TGCGCCAGCAGCTTGGGGCAGGGGGCTTACGAGCAGTACTTC. It translates to CASSLGQGAYEQYF. The rearrangement uses TRBV5-1 and TRBJ2-7; 8 bases align to TRBD1. This CDR3 spans 14 amino acids. Losses at the gene ends were 0 bases for V and 4 bases for J; bases not matched to a gene: 3. Germline CDR1 is SGHRS and CDR2 is YFSETQ.